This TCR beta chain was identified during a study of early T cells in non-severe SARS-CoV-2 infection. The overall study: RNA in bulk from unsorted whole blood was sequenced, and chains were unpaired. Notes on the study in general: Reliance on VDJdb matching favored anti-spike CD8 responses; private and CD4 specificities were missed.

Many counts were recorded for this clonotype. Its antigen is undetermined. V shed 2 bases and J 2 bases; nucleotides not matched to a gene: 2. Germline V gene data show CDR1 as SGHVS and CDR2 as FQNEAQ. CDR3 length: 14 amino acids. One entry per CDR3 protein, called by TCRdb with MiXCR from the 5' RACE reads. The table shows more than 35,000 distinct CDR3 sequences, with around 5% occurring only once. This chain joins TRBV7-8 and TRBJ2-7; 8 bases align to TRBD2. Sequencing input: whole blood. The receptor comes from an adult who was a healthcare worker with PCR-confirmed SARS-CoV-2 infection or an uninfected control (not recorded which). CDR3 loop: CASSLTSGAYEQYF. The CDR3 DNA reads TGTGCCAGCAGCTTAACTAGCGGTGCCTACGAGCAGTACTTC. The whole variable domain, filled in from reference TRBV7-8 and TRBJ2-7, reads GAGVSQSPRYKVAKRGQDVALRCDPISGHVSLFWYQQALGQGPEFLTYFQNEAQLDKSGLPSDRFFAERPEGSVSTLKIQRTQQEDSAVYLCASSLTSGAYEQYFGPGTRLTVT.